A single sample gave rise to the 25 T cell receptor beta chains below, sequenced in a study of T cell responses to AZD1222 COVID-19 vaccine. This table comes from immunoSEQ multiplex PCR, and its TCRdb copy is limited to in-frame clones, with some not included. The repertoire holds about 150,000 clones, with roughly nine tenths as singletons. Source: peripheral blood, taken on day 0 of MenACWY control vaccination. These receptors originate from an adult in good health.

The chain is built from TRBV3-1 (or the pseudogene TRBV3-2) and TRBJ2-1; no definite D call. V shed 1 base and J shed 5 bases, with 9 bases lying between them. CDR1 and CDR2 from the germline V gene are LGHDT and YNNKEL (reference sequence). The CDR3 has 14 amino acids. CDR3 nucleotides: TGTGCCAGCAGCCAAGCGCGGTCGGACAATGAGCAGTTCTTC. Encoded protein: CASSQARSDNEQFF.

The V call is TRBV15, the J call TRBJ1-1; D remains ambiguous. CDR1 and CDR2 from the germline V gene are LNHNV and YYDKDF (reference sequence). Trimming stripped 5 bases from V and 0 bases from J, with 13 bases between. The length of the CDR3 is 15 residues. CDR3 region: CATSPGRTVNTEAFF. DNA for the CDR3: TGTGCCACCAGCCCCGGTAGGACGGTGAACACTGAAGCTTTCTTT.

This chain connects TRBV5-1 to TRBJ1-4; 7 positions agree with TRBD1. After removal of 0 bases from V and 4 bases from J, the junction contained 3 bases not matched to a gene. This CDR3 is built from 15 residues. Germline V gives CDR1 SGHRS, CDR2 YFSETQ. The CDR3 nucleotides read TGCGCCAGCAGCTTGGACAGGGGTTATAATGAAAAACTGTTTTTT. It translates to CASSLDRGYNEKLFF.

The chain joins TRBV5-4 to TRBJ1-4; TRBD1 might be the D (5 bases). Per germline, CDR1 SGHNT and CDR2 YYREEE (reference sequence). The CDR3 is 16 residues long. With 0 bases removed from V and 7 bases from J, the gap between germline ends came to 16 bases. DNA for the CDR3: TGTGCCAGCAGCTTGGCCCTCGAGAGGGGCCGTGAAAAACTGTTTTTT. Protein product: CASSLALERGREKLFF. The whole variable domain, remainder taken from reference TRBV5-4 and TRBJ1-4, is ETGVTQSPTHLIKTRGQQVTLRCSSQSGHNTVSWYQQALGQGPQFIFQYYREEENGRGNFPPRFSGLQFPNYSSELNVNALELDDSALYLCASSLALERGREKLFFGSGTQLSVL.

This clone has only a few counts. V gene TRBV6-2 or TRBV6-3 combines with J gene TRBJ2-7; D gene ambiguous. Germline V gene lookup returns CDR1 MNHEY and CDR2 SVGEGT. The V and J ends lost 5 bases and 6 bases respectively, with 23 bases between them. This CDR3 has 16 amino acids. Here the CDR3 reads CASSVIRNGLFGEQYF. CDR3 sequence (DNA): TGTGCCAGCAGTGTCATCCGCAATGGCCTTTTCGGCGAGCAGTACTTC.

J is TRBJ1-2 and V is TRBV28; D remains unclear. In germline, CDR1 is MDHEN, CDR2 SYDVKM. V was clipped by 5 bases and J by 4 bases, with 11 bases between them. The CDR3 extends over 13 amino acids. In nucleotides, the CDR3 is TGTGCCAGCAGTACGCTCAGCGCCTATGGCTACACCTTC. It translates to CASSTLSAYGYTF.

CDR3 loop: CASRGALGEGAFF. The CDR3 nucleotides read TGTGCCAGCAGGGGGGCTCTCGGCGAAGGAGCTTTCTTT. The genes are TRBV28 and TRBJ1-1, with a tentative D call TRBD1 (6 bases). Trimming left V 6 bases short and J 10 bases short, with 18 bases between. The CDR3 consists of 13 residues. In germline, CDR1 is MDHEN, CDR2 SYDVKM.

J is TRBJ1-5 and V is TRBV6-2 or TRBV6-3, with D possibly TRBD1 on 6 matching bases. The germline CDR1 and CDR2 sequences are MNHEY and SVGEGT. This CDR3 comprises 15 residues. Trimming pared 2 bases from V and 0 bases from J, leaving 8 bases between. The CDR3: CASSYQGISNQPQHF. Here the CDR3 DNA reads TGTGCCAGCAGTTACCAGGGGATTAGCAATCAGCCCCAGCATTTT.

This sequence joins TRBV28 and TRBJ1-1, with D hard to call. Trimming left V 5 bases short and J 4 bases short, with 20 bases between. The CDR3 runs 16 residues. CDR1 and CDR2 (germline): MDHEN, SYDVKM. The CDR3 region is CASSIHGDKGGTEAFF. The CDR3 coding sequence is TGTGCCAGCAGTATACACGGGGATAAGGGAGGCACTGAAGCTTTCTTT. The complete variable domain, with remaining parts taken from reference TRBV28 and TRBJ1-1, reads DVKVTQSSRYLVKRTGEKVFLECVQDMDHENMFWYRQDPGLGLRLIYFSYDVKMKEKGDIPEGYSVSREKKERFSLILESASTNQTSMYLCASSIHGDKGGTEAFFGQGTRLTVV.

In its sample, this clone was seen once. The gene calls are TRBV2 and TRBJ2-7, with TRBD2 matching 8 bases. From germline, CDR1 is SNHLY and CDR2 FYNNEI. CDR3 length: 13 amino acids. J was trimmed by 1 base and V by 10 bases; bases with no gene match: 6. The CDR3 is CATSGTRSYEQYF. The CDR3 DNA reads TGTGCCACTTCCGGGACTAGGTCCTACGAGCAGTACTTC.

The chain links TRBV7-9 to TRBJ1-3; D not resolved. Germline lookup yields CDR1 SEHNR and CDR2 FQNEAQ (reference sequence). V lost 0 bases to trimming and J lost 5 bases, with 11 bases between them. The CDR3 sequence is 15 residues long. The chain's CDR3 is CASSLAPGERNTIYF. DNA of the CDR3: TGTGCCAGCAGCTTAGCGCCCGGGGAACGAAACACCATATATTTT.

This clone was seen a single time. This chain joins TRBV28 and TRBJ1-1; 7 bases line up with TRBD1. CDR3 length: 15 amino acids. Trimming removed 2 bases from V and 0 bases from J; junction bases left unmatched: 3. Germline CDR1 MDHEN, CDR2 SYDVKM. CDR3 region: CASSLTGALNTEAFF. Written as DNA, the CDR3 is TGTGCCAGCAGTTTAACAGGGGCCCTGAACACTGAAGCTTTCTTT.

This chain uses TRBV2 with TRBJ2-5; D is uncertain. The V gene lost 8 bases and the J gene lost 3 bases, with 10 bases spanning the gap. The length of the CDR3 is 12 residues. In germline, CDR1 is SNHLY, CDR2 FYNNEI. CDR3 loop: CASVTNEETQYF. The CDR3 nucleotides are TGTGCCAGCGTCACAAACGAAGAGACCCAGTACTTC.

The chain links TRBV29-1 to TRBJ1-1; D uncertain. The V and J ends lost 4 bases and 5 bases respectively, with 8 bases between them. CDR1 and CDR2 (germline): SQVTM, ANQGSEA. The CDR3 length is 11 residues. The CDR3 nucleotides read TGCAGCGTTGGCCATAAGACTGAAGCTTTCTTT. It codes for CSVGHKTEAFF.

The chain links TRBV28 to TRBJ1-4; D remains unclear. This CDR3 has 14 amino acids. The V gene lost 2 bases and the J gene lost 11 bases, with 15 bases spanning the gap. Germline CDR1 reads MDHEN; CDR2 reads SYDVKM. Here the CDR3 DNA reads TGTGCCAGCAGTTTAGACCCTGGGGAACCGAAACTGTTTTTT. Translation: CASSLDPGEPKLFF.

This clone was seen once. In nucleotides, the CDR3 is TGTGCCAGCAGCTTGGTGGCGGCGCACAATGAGCAGTTCTTC. This gives the protein CASSLVAAHNEQFF. The V and J genes are TRBV5-6 and TRBJ2-1; D gene ambiguous. CDR3 length: 14 amino acids. Germline assignment: CDR1 SGHDT and CDR2 YYEEEE. Trimming shortened V by 0 bases and J by 5 bases, and 9 bases separated the two germline ends.

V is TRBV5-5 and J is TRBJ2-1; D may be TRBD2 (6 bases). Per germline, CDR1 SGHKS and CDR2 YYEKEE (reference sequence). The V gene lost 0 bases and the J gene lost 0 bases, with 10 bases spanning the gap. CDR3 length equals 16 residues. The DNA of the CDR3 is TGTGCCAGCAGCTTGGAGGGGAGGAGCTCCTACAATGAGCAGTTCTTC. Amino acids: CASSLEGRSSYNEQFF.

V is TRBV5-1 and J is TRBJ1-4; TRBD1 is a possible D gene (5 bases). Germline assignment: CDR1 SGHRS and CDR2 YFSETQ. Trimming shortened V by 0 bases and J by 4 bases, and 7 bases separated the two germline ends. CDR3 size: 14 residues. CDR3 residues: CASSLAGNNEKLFF. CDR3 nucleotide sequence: TGCGCCAGCAGCTTGGCAGGGAATAATGAAAAACTGTTTTTT.

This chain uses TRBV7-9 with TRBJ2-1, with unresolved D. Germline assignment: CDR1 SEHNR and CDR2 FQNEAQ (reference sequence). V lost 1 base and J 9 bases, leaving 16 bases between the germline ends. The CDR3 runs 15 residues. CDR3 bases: TGTGCCAGCAGCTTAGTCGGTTTGAGAAGTGCTGAGCAGTTCTTC. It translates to CASSLVGLRSAEQFF.

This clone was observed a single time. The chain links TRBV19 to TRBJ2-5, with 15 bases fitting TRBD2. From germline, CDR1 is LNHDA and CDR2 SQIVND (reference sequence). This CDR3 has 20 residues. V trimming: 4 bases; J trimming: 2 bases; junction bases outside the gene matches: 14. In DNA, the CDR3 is TGTGCCAGTAGTAAATATTATCGGACTAGCGGGAGGGCCCTACAAGAGACCCAGTACTTC. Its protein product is CASSKYYRTSGRALQETQYF.

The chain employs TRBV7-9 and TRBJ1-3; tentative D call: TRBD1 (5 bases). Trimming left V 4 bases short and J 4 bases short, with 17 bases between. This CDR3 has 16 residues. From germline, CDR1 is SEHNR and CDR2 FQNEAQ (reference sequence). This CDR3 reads CASSSWTTAAGNTIYF. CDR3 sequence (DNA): TGTGCCAGCAGCTCATGGACGACAGCCGCGGGAAACACCATATATTTT.

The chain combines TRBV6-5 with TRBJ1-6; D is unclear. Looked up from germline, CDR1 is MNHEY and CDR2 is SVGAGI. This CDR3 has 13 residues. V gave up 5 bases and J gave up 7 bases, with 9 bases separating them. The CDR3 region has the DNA TGTGCCAGCAGTCAGGATGGGAATTCACCCCTCCACTTT. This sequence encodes CASSQDGNSPLHF.

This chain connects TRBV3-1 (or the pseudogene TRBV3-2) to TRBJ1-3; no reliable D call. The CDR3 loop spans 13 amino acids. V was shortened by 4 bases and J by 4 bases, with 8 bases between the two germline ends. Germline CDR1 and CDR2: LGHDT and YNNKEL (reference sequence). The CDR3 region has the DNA TGTGCCAGCAGCCTCACTTTGGGAAACACCATATATTTT. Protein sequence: CASSLTLGNTIYF.

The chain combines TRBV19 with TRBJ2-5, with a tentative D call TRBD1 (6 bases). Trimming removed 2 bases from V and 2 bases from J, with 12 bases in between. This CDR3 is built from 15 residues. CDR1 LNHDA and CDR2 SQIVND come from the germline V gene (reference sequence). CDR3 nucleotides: TGTGCCAGTAGTATAACGGGAAGGGGGCAAGAGACCCAGTACTTC. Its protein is CASSITGRGQETQYF. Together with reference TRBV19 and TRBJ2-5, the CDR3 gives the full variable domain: DGGITQSPKYLFRKEGQNVTLSCEQNLNHDAMYWYRQDPGQGLRLIYYSQIVNDFQKGDIAEGYSVSREKKESFPLTVTSAQKNPTAFYLCASSITGRGQETQYFGPGTRLLVL.

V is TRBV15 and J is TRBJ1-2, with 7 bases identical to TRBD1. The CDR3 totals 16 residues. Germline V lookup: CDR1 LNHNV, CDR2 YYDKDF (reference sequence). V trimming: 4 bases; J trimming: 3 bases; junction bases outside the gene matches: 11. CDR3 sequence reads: CATSTYRRGSYYGYTF. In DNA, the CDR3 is TGTGCCACCAGCACTTACCGCAGGGGGTCCTACTATGGCTACACCTTC.